The following is a T cell receptor (beta chain) sequence with its context. Its antigen is unidentified. From germline, CDR1 is SSHAT and CDR2 FNYEAQ (reference sequence). The V gene lost 1 base and the J gene lost 7 bases, with 7 bases spanning the gap. The CDR3 covers 13 residues. The source of the sample is a study of cytomegalovirus exposure and HLA in healthy donors. Primers: 60 Vbeta forward and 13 Jbeta reverse. This table comes from immunoSEQ multiplex PCR, and its TCRdb copy is limited to in-frame clones, with some not included. The sample holds more than 85,000 clones; around four fifths are singletons and the top ten take about 6.8%. Study-level results: The authors later linked a missense DCLRE1C variant to TCR beta V- and J-gene trimming. In an earlier analysis, most TCR beta V segments were productive about 87% or about 30% of the time. When presence/absence was analysed, sequencing depth was taken to be roughly uniform across donors.

The V and J genes are TRBV7-7 and TRBJ1-4; D might be TRBD1 (5 bases). The clonotype comes from a young man in good health and CMV-seropositive. Sequences were obtained from PBMCs. The CDR3 region is CASSLGRGEKLFF. DNA of the CDR3: TGTGCCAGCAGCTTAGGGAGGGGTGAAAAACTGTTTTTT. The variable domain in full, completed from reference TRBV7-7 and TRBJ1-4, reads GAGVSQSPRYKVTKRGQDVTLRCDPISSHATLYWYQQALGQGPEFLTYFNYEAQPDKSGLPSDRFSAERPEGSISTLTIQRTEQRDSAMYRCASSLGRGEKLFFGSGTQLSVL.